This T cell receptor (beta chain) was sequenced for a study of cytomegalovirus exposure and HLA in healthy donors. General study results and limits: In an earlier analysis, in some 540 donors, most V segments appeared productive either ~90% or ~30% of the time. Analysis was carried out at a later point, and it linked a missense DCLRE1C variant to TCR beta V- and J-gene trimming. Reports described diagnosis of cytomegalovirus status by the classifier as highly specific and sensitive.

60 Vbeta and 13 Jbeta primers were used in PCR. The data were produced by immunoSEQ multiplex PCR, yet TCRdb's version contains in-frame clones alone and is incomplete. Listed are some 80,000 clones; roughly 15% falls within the top ten. Germline assignment: CDR1 SNHLY and CDR2 FYNNEI. The V and J ends lost 7 bases and 7 bases, in that order; junction bases with no gene match: 6. The CDR3 covers 14 residues. Donors had nominal health at sampling but likely had unrecorded immune exposures. Concerning this clone: No antigen is known for it.

The clonotype comes from a man aged 50 to 59 in good health and CMV-seropositive. Sequencing was done on a sample of PBMCs. The V call is TRBV2, the J call TRBJ2-1; TRBD2 aligns across 11 bases. The CDR3 bases are TGTGCCAGCATAGAGACTAGCGGGACGAATGAGCAGTTCTTC. This gives the protein CASIETSGTNEQFF.